Below, 10 T cell receptor beta chains from the same sample are listed, as sequenced in a study of shared clonotypes between healthy human individuals. Method: immunoSEQ multiplex PCR; TCRdb's copy keeps in-frame clones and lacks some. The repertoire has a few million clones, just under 95% of them found once; the top ten carry 0.3% to 0.4%. Sequencing input: naive CD4+ T cells from PBMCs. Subset described: CD45RA+ positively selected. These receptors were obtained from a man between 18 and 29 years old in good health. Some clones in this sample may be carry-over from other donors' samples.

The rearrangement uses TRBV7-2 and TRBJ2-3, with 9 bases aligning to TRBD2. Losses at the gene ends were 3 bases for V and 2 bases for J; bases not matched to a gene: 3. Looked up from germline, CDR1 is SGHTA and CDR2 is FQGNSA. This CDR3 has 15 amino acids. Here the CDR3 reads CASSFSGGFTDTQYF. As DNA, the CDR3 is TGTGCCAGCAGCTTTAGCGGGGGATTCACAGATACGCAGTATTTT.

This chain uses TRBV30 with TRBJ2-2, with D perhaps TRBD2 (5 bases). This CDR3 has 13 residues. V gave up 3 bases and J gave up 8 bases, with 13 bases separating them. Per the germline V gene, CDR1 is GTSNPN and CDR2 is SVGIG (reference sequence). CDR3 sequence: CAWSSLAGGELFF. The CDR3 DNA reads TGTGCCTGGAGCTCGCTAGCTGGGGGGGAGCTGTTTTTT.

This clone has just a few counts. The rearrangement uses TRBV9 and TRBJ2-2; 12 bases align to TRBD2. The CDR3 is 16 amino acids. The V gene's germline CDR1 is SGDLS and CDR2 YYNGEE. The V gene end was trimmed by 0 bases and the J gene end by 6 bases; junction bases not matched to a gene: 3. The CDR3 region is CASSVGLAGAAGELFF. In DNA form, the CDR3 reads TGTGCCAGCAGCGTAGGACTAGCGGGAGCGGCCGGGGAGCTGTTTTTT.

The chain has TRBV7-2 and TRBJ2-2; 7 bases line up with TRBD1. The CDR3 runs 15 residues. Germline trimming cut 5 bases from V and 6 bases from J; bases unmatched to any gene: 9. The germline CDR1 and CDR2 sequences are SGHTA and FQGNSA. The CDR3 coding sequence is TGTGCCAGCAGCCATCGGGACAGAAAGGCCGGGGAGCTGTTTTTT. Protein product: CASSHRDRKAGELFF.

V and J are TRBV7-8 and TRBJ2-1, with unresolved D. V lost 1 base and J lost 10, with 11 bases in between. CDR1 is SGHVS, CDR2 FQNEAQ, per germline. The CDR3 runs to 13 residues. CDR3 DNA sequence: TGTGCCAGCAGCTTAGGGTTGGCGTCAGAGCAGTTCTTC. Translation: CASSLGLASEQFF.

The rearrangement joins TRBV18 to TRBJ2-7; the match to TRBD1 covers 7 bases. The CDR3 consists of 16 residues. Germline V gives CDR1 KGHSH, CDR2 LQKENI. V lost 6 bases and J lost 6; bases outside the gene matches: 17. The CDR3: CASSVLKPGQSVEQYF. Here the CDR3 DNA reads TGTGCCAGCTCCGTACTTAAACCGGGACAGTCGGTCGAGCAGTACTTC.

Worth noting for this clone: The same CDR3 is also encoded by other DNA sequences in this sample. The V gene is TRBV9, the J gene TRBJ1-1; D uncertain. Germline CDR1 is SGDLS and CDR2 is YYNGEE. The CDR3 is 12 residues long. Trimming stripped 5 bases from V and 4 bases from J, with 9 bases between. In DNA form, the CDR3 reads TGTGCCAGCAGTGCCCCGGGCACTGAAGCTTTCTTT. Translating gives CASSAPGTEAFF.

The genes are TRBV20-1 and TRBJ2-1; unclear D gene. CDR1 and CDR2 (germline): DFQATT, SNEGSKA (reference sequence). Deletions cut 5 bases from V and 9 bases from J, with 11 bases between. CDR3 length equals 11 residues. The CDR3 spells CSAGDNSEQFF. The DNA of the CDR3 is TGCAGTGCTGGGGATAACAGTGAGCAGTTCTTC.

The rearrangement joins TRBV4-1 to TRBJ2-7; 9 bases line up with TRBD1. The CDR3 loop spans 17 amino acids. Losses at the gene ends were 4 bases for V and 3 bases for J; bases not matched to a gene: 13. Germline-derived CDR1 and CDR2 are MGHRA and YSYEKL. The CDR3 DNA follows: TGCGCCAGCAGCCGCTTGACCGGACAGGGGAAAAACTACGAGCAGTACTTC. Protein sequence: CASSRLTGQGKNYEQYF.

This clone is a singleton in its sample. The rearrangement uses TRBV7-9 and TRBJ1-4; D ambiguous. The germline V gene encodes CDR1 SEHNR and CDR2 FQNEAQ (reference sequence). Between the trimmed V and J ends, which lost 4 bases and 3 bases, there was a span of 6 bases. The CDR3 has 13 residues. As DNA, the CDR3 is TGTGCCAGCAGCTCCCGGGCTAATGAAAAACTGTTTTTT. Protein: CASSSRANEKLFF.